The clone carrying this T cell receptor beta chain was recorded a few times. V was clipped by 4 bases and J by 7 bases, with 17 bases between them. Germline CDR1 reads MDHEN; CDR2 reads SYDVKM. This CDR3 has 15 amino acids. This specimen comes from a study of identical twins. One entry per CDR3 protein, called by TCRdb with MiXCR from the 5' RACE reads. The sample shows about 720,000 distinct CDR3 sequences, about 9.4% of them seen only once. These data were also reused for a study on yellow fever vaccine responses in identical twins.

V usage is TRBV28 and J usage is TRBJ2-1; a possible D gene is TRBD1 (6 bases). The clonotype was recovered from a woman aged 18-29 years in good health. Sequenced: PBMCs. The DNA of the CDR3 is TGTGCCAGCAGTTGGCGTGGTACGAGGGGGAATGAGCAGTTCTTC. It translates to CASSWRGTRGNEQFF.